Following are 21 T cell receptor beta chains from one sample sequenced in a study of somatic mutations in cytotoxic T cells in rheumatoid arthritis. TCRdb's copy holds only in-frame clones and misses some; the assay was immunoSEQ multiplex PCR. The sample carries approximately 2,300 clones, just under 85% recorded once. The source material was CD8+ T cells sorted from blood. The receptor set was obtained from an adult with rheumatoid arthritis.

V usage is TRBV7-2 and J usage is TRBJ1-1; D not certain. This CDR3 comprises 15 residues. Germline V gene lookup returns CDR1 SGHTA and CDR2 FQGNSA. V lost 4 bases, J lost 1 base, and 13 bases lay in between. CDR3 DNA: TGTGCCAGCAGCTCTGATGGACGGCCGAACACTGAAGCTTTCTTT. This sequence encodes CASSSDGRPNTEAFF.

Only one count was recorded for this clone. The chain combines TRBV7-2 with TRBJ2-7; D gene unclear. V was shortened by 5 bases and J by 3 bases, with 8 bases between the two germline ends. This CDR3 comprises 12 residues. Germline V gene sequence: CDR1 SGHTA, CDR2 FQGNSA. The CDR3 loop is CASSPDDYEQYF. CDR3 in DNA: TGTGCCAGCAGCCCCGATGACTACGAGCAGTACTTC.

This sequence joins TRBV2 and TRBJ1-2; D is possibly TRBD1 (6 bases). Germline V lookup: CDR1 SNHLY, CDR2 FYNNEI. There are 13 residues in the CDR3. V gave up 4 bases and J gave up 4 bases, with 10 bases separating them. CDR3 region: CASSGTGAYGYTF. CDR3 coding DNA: TGTGCCAGCAGTGGGACGGGGGCCTATGGCTACACCTTC. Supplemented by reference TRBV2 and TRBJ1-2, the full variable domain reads EPEVTQTPSHQVTQMGQEVILRCVPISNHLYFYWYRQILGQKVEFLVSFYNNEISEKSEIFDDQFSVERPDGSNFTLKIRSTKLEDSAMYFCASSGTGAYGYTFGSGTRLTVV.

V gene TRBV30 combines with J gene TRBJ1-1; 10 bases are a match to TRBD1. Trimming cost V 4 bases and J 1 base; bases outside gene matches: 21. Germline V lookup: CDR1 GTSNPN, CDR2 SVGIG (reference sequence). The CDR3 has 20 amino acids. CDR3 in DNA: TGTGCCTGGACCAACGACGGGACAGGGGACAAGGCCAATTGGAACACTGAAGCTTTCTTT. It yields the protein CAWTNDGTGDKANWNTEAFF.

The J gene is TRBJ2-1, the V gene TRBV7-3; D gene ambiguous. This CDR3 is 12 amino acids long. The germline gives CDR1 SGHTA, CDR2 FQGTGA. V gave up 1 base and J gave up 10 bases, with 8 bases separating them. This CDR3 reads CASSLNFREQFF. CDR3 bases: TGTGCCAGCAGCTTAAACTTCAGGGAGCAGTTCTTC. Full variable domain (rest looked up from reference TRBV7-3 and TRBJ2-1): GAGVSQTPSNKVTEKGKYVELRCDPISGHTALYWYRQSLGQGPEFLIYFQGTGAADDSGLPNDRFFAVRPEGSVSTLKIQRTERGDSAVYLCASSLNFREQFFGPGTRLTVL.

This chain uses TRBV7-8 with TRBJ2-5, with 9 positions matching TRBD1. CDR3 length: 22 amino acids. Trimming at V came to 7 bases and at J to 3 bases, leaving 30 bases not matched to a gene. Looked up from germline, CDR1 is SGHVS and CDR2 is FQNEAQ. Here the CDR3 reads CASMGGRLVRDREEMMEETQYF. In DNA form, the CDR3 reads TGTGCCAGCATGGGGGGTCGGCTTGTAAGGGACAGGGAAGAAATGATGGAAGAGACCCAGTACTTC.

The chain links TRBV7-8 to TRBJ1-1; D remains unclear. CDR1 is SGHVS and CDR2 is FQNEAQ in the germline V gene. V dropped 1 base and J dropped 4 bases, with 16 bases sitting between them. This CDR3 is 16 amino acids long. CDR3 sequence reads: CASSLGQLPPSTEAFF. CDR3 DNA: TGTGCCAGCAGCTTAGGACAACTCCCGCCGAGCACTGAAGCTTTCTTT.

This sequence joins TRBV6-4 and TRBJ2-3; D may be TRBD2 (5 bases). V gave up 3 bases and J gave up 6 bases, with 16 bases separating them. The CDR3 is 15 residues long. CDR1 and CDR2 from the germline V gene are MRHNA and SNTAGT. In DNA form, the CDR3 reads TGTGCCAGCAGTGAAAGCGAGGGCTCGACGGATACGCAGTATTTT. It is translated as CASSESEGSTDTQYF.

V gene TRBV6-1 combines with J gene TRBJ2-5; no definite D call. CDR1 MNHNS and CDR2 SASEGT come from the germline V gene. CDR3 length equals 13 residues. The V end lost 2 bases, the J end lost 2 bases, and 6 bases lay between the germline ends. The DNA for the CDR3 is TGTGCCAGCAGTGAAATCAGACAAGAGACCCAGTACTTC. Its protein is CASSEIRQETQYF.

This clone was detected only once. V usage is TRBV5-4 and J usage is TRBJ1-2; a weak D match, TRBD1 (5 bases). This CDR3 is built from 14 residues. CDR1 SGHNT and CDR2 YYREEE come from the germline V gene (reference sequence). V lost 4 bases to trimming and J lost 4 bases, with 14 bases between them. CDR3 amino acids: CASSVIGTSYGYTF. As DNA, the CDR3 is TGTGCCAGCAGCGTGATCGGGACCTCCTATGGCTACACCTTC.

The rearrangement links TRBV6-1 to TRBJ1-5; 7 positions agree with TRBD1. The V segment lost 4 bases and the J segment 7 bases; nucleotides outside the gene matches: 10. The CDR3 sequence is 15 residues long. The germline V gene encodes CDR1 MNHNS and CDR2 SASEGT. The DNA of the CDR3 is TGTGCCAGCAGTGTCGACAGGGCGGGTATGCAGCCCCAGCATTTT. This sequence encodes CASSVDRAGMQPQHF.

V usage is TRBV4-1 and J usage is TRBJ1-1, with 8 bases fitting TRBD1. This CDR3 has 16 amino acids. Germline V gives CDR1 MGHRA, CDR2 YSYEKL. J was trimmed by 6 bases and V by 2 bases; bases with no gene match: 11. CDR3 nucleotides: TGCGCCAGCAGCCAAACACTAGGACAGGGTGCTTCTGAAGCTTTCTTT. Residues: CASSQTLGQGASEAFF.

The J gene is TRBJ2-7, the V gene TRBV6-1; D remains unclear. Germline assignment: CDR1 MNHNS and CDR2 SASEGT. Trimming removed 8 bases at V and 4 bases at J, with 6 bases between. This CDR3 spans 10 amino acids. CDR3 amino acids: CASLNYEQYF. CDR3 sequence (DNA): TGTGCCAGCCTAAATTACGAGCAGTACTTC.

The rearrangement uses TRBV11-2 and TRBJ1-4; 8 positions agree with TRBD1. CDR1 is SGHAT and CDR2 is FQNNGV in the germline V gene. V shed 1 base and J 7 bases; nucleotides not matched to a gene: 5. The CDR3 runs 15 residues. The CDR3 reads CASSLGAGGREKLFF. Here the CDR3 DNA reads TGTGCCAGCAGCTTAGGGGCAGGGGGCCGTGAAAAACTGTTTTTT.

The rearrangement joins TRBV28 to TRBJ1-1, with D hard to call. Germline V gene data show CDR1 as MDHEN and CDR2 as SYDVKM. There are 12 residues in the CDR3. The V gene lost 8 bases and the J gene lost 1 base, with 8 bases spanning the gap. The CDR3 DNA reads TGTGCCAGCTTGACCGGGAACACTGAAGCTTTCTTT. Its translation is CASLTGNTEAFF.

CDR3 in amino acids: CASASPTQVPDTQYF. The CDR3 DNA reads TGTGCCAGTGCGTCCCCAACTCAGGTCCCAGATACGCAGTATTTT. The chain recombines TRBV19 with TRBJ2-3; D gene uncertain. CDR3 length equals 15 residues. V shed 8 bases and J shed 4 bases, with 19 bases lying between them. The germline CDR1 and CDR2 sequences are LNHDA and SQIVND (reference sequence).

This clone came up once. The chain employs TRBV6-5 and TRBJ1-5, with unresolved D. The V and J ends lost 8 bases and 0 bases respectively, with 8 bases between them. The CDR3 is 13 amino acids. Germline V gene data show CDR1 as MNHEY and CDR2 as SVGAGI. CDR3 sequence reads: CASGSFSNQPQHF. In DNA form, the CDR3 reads TGTGCCAGCGGCTCATTTAGCAATCAGCCCCAGCATTTT.

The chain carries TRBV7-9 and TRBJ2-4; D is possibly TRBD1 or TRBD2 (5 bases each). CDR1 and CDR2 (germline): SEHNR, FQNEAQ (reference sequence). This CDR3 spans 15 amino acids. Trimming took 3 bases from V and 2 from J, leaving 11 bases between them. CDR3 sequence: CASSLPRGPKNIQYF. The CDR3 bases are TGTGCCAGCAGCTTGCCGAGGGGCCCCAAAAACATTCAGTACTTC.

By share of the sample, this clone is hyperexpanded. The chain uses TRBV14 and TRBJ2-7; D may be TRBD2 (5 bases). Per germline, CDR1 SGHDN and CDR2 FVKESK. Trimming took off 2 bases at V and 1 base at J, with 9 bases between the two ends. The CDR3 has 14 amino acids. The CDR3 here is CASSQSGRSYEQYF. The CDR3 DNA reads TGTGCCAGCAGCCAAAGCGGTAGGTCCTACGAGCAGTACTTC.

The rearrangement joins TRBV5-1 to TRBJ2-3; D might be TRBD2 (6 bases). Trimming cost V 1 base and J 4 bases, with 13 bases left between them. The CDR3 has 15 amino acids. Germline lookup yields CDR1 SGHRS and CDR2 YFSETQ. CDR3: CASSLRRAEADTQYF. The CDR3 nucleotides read TGCGCCAGCAGCTTGAGGAGGGCAGAAGCAGATACGCAGTATTTT.

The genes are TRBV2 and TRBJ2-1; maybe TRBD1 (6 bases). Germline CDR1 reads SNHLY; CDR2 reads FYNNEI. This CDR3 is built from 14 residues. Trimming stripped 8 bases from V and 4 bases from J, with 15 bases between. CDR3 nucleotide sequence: TGTGCCAGCGGGGGACAAGACTCATACAATGAGCAGTTCTTC. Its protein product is CASGGQDSYNEQFF.